Only a few counts were recorded for the clone carrying this TCR beta chain. Antigen unknown. These data originate in a study of response to subunit inactivated influenza vaccine. After removal of 5 bases from V and 5 bases from J, the junction contained 11 bases not matched to a gene. Germline CDR1 is SGHTA and CDR2 is FQGTGA. The CDR3 covers 15 residues. Whole-study results and caveats: Seasonal influenza vaccination, on each occasion, was suggested by the authors to recruit few new T cells.

One entry per CDR3 protein, called by TCRdb with MiXCR from the RT-PCR reads. The table has hundreds of thousands of distinct CDR3 sequences, approximately 7.6% seen once. This specimen consisted of PBMCs from blood, obtained 23 to 25 months after vaccination. The chain joins TRBV7-3 to TRBJ2-5; 7 bases fit TRBD2. The receptor was isolated from a man between 50 and 69 years old who received an inactivated influenza vaccine. The chain's CDR3 is CASSLFRGGLETQYF. In nucleotides, the CDR3 is TGTGCCAGCAGCCTCTTTAGGGGAGGGTTGGAGACCCAGTACTTC.